A single sample is the source of the 8 T cell receptor beta chains below, sequenced in a study of T cell responses to AZD1222 COVID-19 vaccine. Clones were sequenced by immunoSEQ multiplex PCR, and TCRdb holds only the in-frame ones, with some missing. The repertoire consists of roughly 110,000 clones, with 75% to 90% occurring once and the leading ten covering around 5.1%. The material was peripheral blood, obtained on day 0 of AZD1222 vaccination. The source is an adult in good health.

The chain carries TRBV6-5 and TRBJ1-1, with D maybe TRBD1 (5 bases). Germline CDR1 is MNHEY and CDR2 is SVGAGI. V gave up 7 bases and J gave up 4 bases, with 19 bases separating them. This CDR3 is built from 15 residues. CDR3 nucleotide sequence: TGTGCCAGCACCCAGGGCCCTCGGGAGGGCACTGAAGCTTTCTTT. This gives the protein CASTQGPREGTEAFF.

There are a few counts of this clone. The chain's CDR3 is CASSPGQGSTQPQHF. In DNA, the CDR3 is TGTGCCAGCTCACCGGGACAGGGTTCAACTCAGCCCCAGCATTTT. This chain links TRBV18 with TRBJ1-5; TRBD1 matches at 9 bases. CDR3 length equals 15 residues. Germline V lookup: CDR1 KGHSH, CDR2 LQKENI. After removal of 3 bases from V and 6 bases from J, the junction contained 6 bases not matched to a gene.

This clone was counted a single time. In nucleotides, the CDR3 is TGTGCCAGCAGTTTAGCCTTTACAGGGGTTGAAAAACTGTTTTTT. Translation gives CASSLAFTGVEKLFF. This chain uses TRBV28 with TRBJ1-4, with 7 bases aligning to TRBD1. In germline, CDR1 is MDHEN, CDR2 SYDVKM. CDR3 length: 15 residues. V gave up 2 bases and J gave up 7 bases; unmatched junction bases: 7. Drawing the rest from reference TRBV28 and TRBJ1-4, the complete variable domain is DVKVTQSSRYLVKRTGEKVFLECVQDMDHENMFWYRQDPGLGLRLIYFSYDVKMKEKGDIPEGYSVSREKKERFSLILESASTNQTSMYLCASSLAFTGVEKLFFGSGTQLSVL.

This clone appeared once. The chain links TRBV19 to TRBJ1-2; TRBD1 might be the D (6 bases). The V end lost 2 bases, the J end lost 2 bases, and 9 bases lay between the germline ends. Per germline, CDR1 LNHDA and CDR2 SQIVND (reference sequence). This CDR3 is 14 amino acids long. The CDR3 DNA reads TGTGCCAGTAGTATATCAGGGGAGAACTATGGCTACACCTTC. Protein: CASSISGENYGYTF.

The V call is TRBV19, the J call TRBJ2-1; D may be TRBD2 (5 bases). CDR1 is LNHDA and CDR2 is SQIVND in the germline V gene (reference sequence). V gave up 3 bases and J gave up 1 base, with 7 bases separating them. This CDR3 contains 14 residues. The chain's CDR3 is CASSMSGSYNEQFF. DNA of the CDR3: TGTGCCAGTAGTATGTCGGGATCCTACAATGAGCAGTTCTTC.

The chain uses TRBV4-2 and TRBJ1-2; no firm D call. Germline loops: CDR1 LGHNA, CDR2 YNFKEQ. V lost 0 bases to trimming and J lost 6 bases, with 14 bases between them. The CDR3 sequence is 15 residues long. CDR3 sequence reads: CASSQDRASLDGYTF. The CDR3 DNA reads as TGTGCCAGCAGCCAAGATCGAGCCAGCCTTGATGGCTACACCTTC.

The chain combines TRBV24-1 with TRBJ1-5, with TRBD1 matching 10 bases. Germline trimming cut 3 bases from V and 1 base from J; bases unmatched to any gene: 5. This CDR3 contains 17 residues. Germline CDR1 reads KGHDR; CDR2 reads SFDVKD. CDR3 DNA sequence: TGTGCCACCAGTGATCCGGGACAGGGGCTAAGCAATCAGCCCCAGCATTTT. Amino acid sequence: CATSDPGQGLSNQPQHF.

The chain is built from TRBV28 and TRBJ1-5, with no clear D. Germline V CDR1 and CDR2: MDHEN, SYDVKM. The CDR3 totals 13 residues. Trimming took 7 bases from V and 5 from J, leaving 12 bases between them. The CDR3 sequence is CASTGSPDQPQHF. The CDR3 DNA reads TGTGCCAGCACCGGGTCCCCCGATCAGCCCCAGCATTTT.